These 20 T cell receptor beta chains were all obtained from the same sample, sequenced in a study of cytomegalovirus exposure and HLA in healthy donors. PCR was performed using 60 Vbeta and 13 Jbeta primers. Sequenced by immunoSEQ multiplex PCR; TCRdb stores in-frame clones only, minus some. Of about 190,000 clones in the sample, over 60% were seen once. The source material was PBMCs. The receptors come from a man under 40 in good health and CMV-seropositive.

The chain combines TRBV9 with TRBJ2-1; 12 bases line up with TRBD2. Germline V gene data show CDR1 as SGDLS and CDR2 as YYNGEE. The CDR3 runs 16 residues. J gave up 6 bases and V 5 bases, and 9 bases lay outside the gene matches. CDR3 sequence reads: CASSIDASGGANEQFF. As DNA, the CDR3 is TGTGCCAGCAGTATAGACGCTAGCGGGGGGGCCAATGAGCAGTTCTTC. Looking up the rest from reference TRBV9 and TRBJ2-1 gives the full variable domain: DSGVTQTPKHLITATGQRVTLRCSPRSGDLSVYWYQQSLDQGLQFLIQYYNGEERAKGNILERFSAQQFPDLHSELNLSSLELGDSALYFCASSIDASGGANEQFFGPGTRLTVL.

This chain joins TRBV7-3 and TRBJ1-1; the D is unclear. This CDR3 contains 15 residues. Per the germline V gene, CDR1 is SGHTA and CDR2 is FQGTGA. V was cut by 5 bases and J by 0 bases, with 13 bases left in between. CDR3 in amino acids: CASSPLSQMNTEAFF. CDR3 sequence (DNA): TGTGCCAGCAGCCCACTGTCACAGATGAACACTGAAGCTTTCTTT.

The chain couples TRBV29-1 to TRBJ2-1, with TRBD2 identical over 8 bases. Germline CDR1 reads SQVTM; CDR2 reads ANQGSEA. CDR3 size: 14 residues. The V gene end was trimmed by 3 bases and the J gene end by 4 bases; junction bases not matched to a gene: 5. In nucleotides, the CDR3 is TGCAGCGTTGATCCACTAGCGGTATACAATGAGCAGTTCTTC. Its translation is CSVDPLAVYNEQFF.

The table lists this clone with a count of one. The chain uses TRBV30 and TRBJ1-4; 11 bases fit TRBD1. The V gene's germline CDR1 is GTSNPN and CDR2 SVGIG (reference sequence). J gave up 9 bases and V 5 bases, and 5 bases lay outside the gene matches. The CDR3 consists of 13 residues. The CDR3 here is CAWGGTGGKKLFF. Here the CDR3 DNA reads TGTGCCTGGGGCGGGACAGGGGGGAAAAAACTGTTTTTT.

The chain links TRBV2 to TRBJ2-7; perhaps TRBD2 as D (6 bases). The CDR3 extends over 13 amino acids. Germline CDR1 SNHLY, CDR2 FYNNEI. V was shortened by 6 bases and J by 1 base, with 10 bases between the two germline ends. The CDR3 DNA reads as TGTGCCAGCAGGACTAGGGTTTCCTACGAGCAGTACTTC. Protein sequence: CASRTRVSYEQYF.

The chain carries TRBV5-5 and TRBJ2-4, with 7 bases fitting TRBD2. CDR3 length: 16 amino acids. Trimming cost V 4 bases and J 1 base; bases outside gene matches: 8. Germline V CDR1 and CDR2: SGHKS, YYEKEE (reference sequence). The CDR3 DNA follows: TGTGCCAGCAGCCCCTCACCGCGGGAGGCCAAAAACATTCAGTACTTC. Protein product: CASSPSPREAKNIQYF.

This chain connects TRBV7-8 to TRBJ2-5; D remains unclear. V dropped 3 bases and J dropped 2 bases, with 13 bases sitting between them. The CDR3 spans 15 residues. Germline-derived CDR1 and CDR2 are SGHVS and FQNEAQ. CDR3 region: CASSFVSLGQETQYF. CDR3 sequence (DNA): TGTGCCAGCAGCTTCGTGAGCCTCGGGCAAGAGACCCAGTACTTC.

The chain recombines TRBV5-1 with TRBJ2-5; 7 nucleotides match TRBD1. Germline values: CDR1 SGHRS, CDR2 YFSETQ. With V trimmed by 1 base and J by 1 base, 4 bases remained unmatched. The CDR3 is made up of 15 amino acids. CDR3 loop: CASSLYRGLQETQYF. In DNA form, the CDR3 reads TGCGCCAGCAGCTTGTACAGGGGTCTCCAAGAGACCCAGTACTTC.

The chain joins TRBV7-2 to TRBJ2-3; a possible D gene is TRBD2 (6 bases). CDR1 SGHTA and CDR2 FQGNSA come from the germline V gene. The V gene lost 2 bases and the J gene lost 0 bases, with 9 bases spanning the gap. This CDR3 has 15 residues. CDR3: CASSLRGTSTDTQYF. DNA for the CDR3: TGTGCCAGCAGCTTAAGAGGGACTAGCACAGATACGCAGTATTTT.

A few counts support this clone. V gene TRBV4-2 combines with J gene TRBJ2-2; D may be TRBD1 (6 bases). This CDR3 is 14 amino acids long. V was trimmed by 4 bases and J by 6 bases, leaving 12 bases between them. Germline loops: CDR1 LGHNA, CDR2 YNFKEQ. As DNA, the CDR3 is TGTGCCAGCAGCCCCCGGGACACCTCCGGGGAGCTGTTTTTT. Amino acid sequence: CASSPRDTSGELFF.

The chain has TRBV7-3 and TRBJ2-7; 14 bases map to TRBD2. The germline CDR1 and CDR2 sequences are SGHTA and FQGTGA. This CDR3 has 15 amino acids. Losses at the gene ends were 5 bases for V and 5 bases for J; bases not matched to a gene: 5. Written as DNA, the CDR3 is TGTGCCAGCAGCAGCTCGGGACTAGCGGGAGACGAGCAGTACTTC. The encoded protein is CASSSSGLAGDEQYF.

This rearrangement joins TRBV29-1 to TRBJ2-1; 7 positions match TRBD2. The germline V gene encodes CDR1 SQVTM and CDR2 ANQGSEA. V gave up 7 bases and J gave up 7 bases; unmatched junction bases: 4. This CDR3 region has 11 residues. Written as DNA, the CDR3 is TGCAGCGGAGCGGGGCCGAATGAGCAGTTCTTC. Translation: CSGAGPNEQFF.

The V and J genes are TRBV4-1 and TRBJ2-5; 9 bases match TRBD2. The J segment lost 4 bases and the V segment lost 0 bases, leaving 9 bases of the junction unmatched. The CDR3 has 17 amino acids. CDR1 MGHRA and CDR2 YSYEKL come from the germline V gene. The CDR3: CASSQEFSGRFGETQYF. CDR3 in DNA: TGCGCCAGCAGCCAAGAATTTAGCGGGAGATTCGGAGAGACCCAGTACTTC.

This clone has only a few counts. The chain combines TRBV30 with TRBJ2-2, with 13 bases that match TRBD2. Germline lookup yields CDR1 GTSNPN and CDR2 SVGIG (reference sequence). After removal of 4 bases from V and 0 bases from J, the junction contained 8 bases not matched to a gene. The CDR3 covers 18 residues. The CDR3 sequence: CAWTLGTSGVPNTGELFF. CDR3 nucleotides: TGTGCCTGGACTCTTGGGACTAGCGGGGTTCCGAACACCGGGGAGCTGTTTTTT.

This chain connects TRBV7-2 to TRBJ1-1, with 10 bases matching TRBD1. This CDR3 spans 16 amino acids. With V trimmed by 5 bases and J by 2 bases, 8 bases remained unmatched. Germline CDR1 and CDR2: SGHTA and FQGNSA. The CDR3 reads CASSVGGTGVNTEAFF. CDR3 coding DNA: TGTGCCAGCAGCGTGGGTGGGACAGGGGTAAACACTGAAGCTTTCTTT.

Only a few counts were recorded for this clone. This chain connects TRBV4-1 to TRBJ1-2, with a weak D call TRBD1 (5 bases). Germline lookup yields CDR1 MGHRA and CDR2 YSYEKL. V lost 0 bases and J lost 2, with 10 bases in between. The CDR3 is 15 amino acids. The CDR3 region has the DNA TGCGCCAGCAGCCAAGATCCAGGGAGGAACTATGGCTACACCTTC. This gives the protein CASSQDPGRNYGYTF.

The chain joins TRBV10-3 to TRBJ2-2; TRBD1 matches 9 bases. Germline V gene lookup returns CDR1 ENHRY and CDR2 SYGVKD. This CDR3 is 14 amino acids long. V dropped 9 bases and J dropped 5; count of bases not matched to a gene: 7. In DNA, the CDR3 is TGTGCCATACGGGACAGGGCCATGACCGGGGAGCTGTTTTTT. Translated, it gives CAIRDRAMTGELFF.

Note on this clone: This specimen includes other DNA sequences encoding the same CDR3. The rearrangement joins TRBV7-9 to TRBJ2-7; a weak D match, TRBD2 (5 bases). V was cut by 5 bases and J by 3 bases, with 8 bases left in between. The germline CDR1 and CDR2 sequences are SEHNR and FQNEAQ (reference sequence). The CDR3 length is 12 residues. CDR3 bases: TGTGCCAGCAGCCCTAGCAGCTACGAGCAGTACTTC. Its protein is CASSPSSYEQYF.

The chain is built from TRBV19 and TRBJ1-1, with no clear D. The CDR3 is 14 amino acids. Germline V gives CDR1 LNHDA, CDR2 SQIVND (reference sequence). Trimming left V 7 bases short and J 1 base short, with 13 bases between. The CDR3 protein is CASTPHYENTEAFF. The CDR3 DNA reads as TGTGCCAGTACCCCACACTACGAGAACACTGAAGCTTTCTTT.

This chain links TRBV6-4 with TRBJ2-3; maybe TRBD2 (5 bases). The ends were cut back, 0 bases at V and 1 base at J, with 5 bases in the middle. Germline loops: CDR1 MRHNA, CDR2 SNTAGT. The CDR3 contains 14 residues. The CDR3 sequence: CASSDSGGTDTQYF. The CDR3, as DNA: TGTGCCAGCAGTGACTCCGGGGGCACAGATACGCAGTATTTT.